This TCR beta chain was identified during a study of post-analysis software for immune sequencing data. Overall study results and limits: When patients were compared with controls, four to six TRBV segments were more frequent, TRBV5-6, TRBV5-1 and TRBV20-1 among them. Normalized Chao1 diversity was significantly reduced in patients versus controls.

Comment on this clonotype: Its target is unknown.

Unique molecular identifiers were built into the TCR beta cDNA libraries. Each CDR3 protein gets one entry after TCRdb re-called the PCR reads with MiXCR. Of approximately 770,000 distinct CDR3 sequences listed, roughly 46% were seen once; the top ten hold approximately 5%. Trimming cost V 5 bases and J 4 bases, with 16 bases left between them. Per germline, CDR1 SEHNR and CDR2 FQNEAQ (reference sequence). The length of the CDR3 is 15 residues. The sequenced sample consisted of blood. J is TRBJ2-3 and V is TRBV7-9, with no clear D. This TCR derives from a girl aged 5-17 years with multiple sclerosis. CDR3 DNA: TGTGCCAGCAGCAGAGGACGATCCTCCCCAGATACGCAGTATTTT. Amino acid sequence: CASSRGRSSPDTQYF.